This section outlines one T cell receptor (beta chain) sequence together with its context. The antigen is unknown. Germline CDR1 is SGHTA and CDR2 is FQGNSA. The trim removed 0 bases at V and 9 bases at J, leaving 6 bases unmatched. The CDR3 contains 16 residues. These data come from a study of cytomegalovirus exposure and HLA in healthy donors. The PCR ran on 60 Vbeta and 13 Jbeta primers. Profiled with immunoSEQ multiplex PCR; TCRdb holds only in-frame clones, not every one. The sample yields over 75,000 clones, under 85% seen once. Findings and caveats of the study: Equally common other TCR beta chains were less clonally expanded than HLA-associated ones, a later analysis found.

Sequenced sample: PBMCs. The chain carries TRBV7-2 and TRBJ1-6, with 9 bases identical to TRBD1. The TCR comes from a man in his forties or fifties in good health and CMV-seropositive. This CDR3 is CASSLAPTGGSSPLHF. CDR3 nucleotide sequence: TGTGCCAGCAGCTTAGCTCCGACAGGGGGAAGTTCACCCCTCCACTTT. Combining the CDR3 with reference TRBV7-2 and TRBJ1-6 gives the whole variable domain GAGVSQSPSNKVTEKGKDVELRCDPISGHTALYWYRQSLGQGLEFLIYFQGNSAPDKSGLPSDRFSAERTGGSVSTLTIQRTQQEDSAVYLCASSLAPTGGSSPLHFGNGTRLTVT.